One and the same sample provided the 25 T cell receptor beta chains below, sequenced in a study of shared T cell receptors in the human thymus. The assay was immunoSEQ multiplex PCR, and TCRdb's table has in-frame clones only and misses some. The sample lists about 500,000 clones, roughly 74% occurring once. The sample also formed part of further work on human thymus T cells.

Sequenced sample: thymocytes. These receptors were obtained from a boy under three years old with a congenital heart defect.

The V and J genes are TRBV5-5 and TRBJ2-7; possibly TRBD2 for D (6 bases). Germline loops: CDR1 SGHKS, CDR2 YYEKEE (reference sequence). V lost 0 bases and J 1 base, leaving 14 bases between the germline ends. This CDR3 has 16 residues. CDR3 protein: CASSLVRGSGSYEQYF. The CDR3, as DNA: TGTGCCAGCAGCTTGGTCCGGGGGAGCGGGTCCTACGAGCAGTACTTC.

V is TRBV28 and J is TRBJ1-1; D remains ambiguous. V lost 3 bases and J 11 bases, leaving 13 bases between the germline ends. The germline CDR1 and CDR2 sequences are MDHEN and SYDVKM. The CDR3 totals 12 residues. The CDR3 region has the DNA TGTGCCAGCAGTTTGACTTCCCGCGGCGCTTTCTTT. Encoded protein: CASSLTSRGAFF.

The chain combines TRBV9 with TRBJ1-2; TRBD1 agrees at 10 bases. The CDR3 has 18 amino acids. Germline CDR1 reads SGDLS; CDR2 reads YYNGEE. With 3 bases clipped from V and 8 bases from J, the junction kept 19 bases outside the gene matches. The CDR3 is CASSANDLRRQGARGYTF. Written as DNA, the CDR3 is TGTGCCAGCAGCGCGAACGACCTCCGGCGACAGGGGGCACGGGGCTACACCTTC.

The chain is built from TRBV11-2 and TRBJ2-7; TRBD1 matches at 8 bases. This CDR3 comprises 15 residues. Unmatched junction bases numbered 10, after V lost 3 bases and J lost 6 bases. CDR1 and CDR2 (germline): SGHAT, FQNNGV. The CDR3 sequence: CASSFADRAAIEQYF. CDR3 nucleotides: TGTGCCAGCAGCTTTGCGGACAGGGCGGCAATCGAGCAGTACTTC.

The rearrangement joins TRBV11-2 to TRBJ2-7, with 13 bases that match TRBD2. Germline V gives CDR1 SGHAT, CDR2 FQNNGV. V trimming: 7 bases; J trimming: 3 bases; junction bases outside the gene matches: 6. The CDR3 has 15 amino acids. In nucleotides, the CDR3 is TGTGCCAGCACCCGACTAGCGGGAGGACTCTACGAGCAGTACTTC. This translates into CASTRLAGGLYEQYF.

The chain employs TRBV19 and TRBJ1-1, with a possible D match to TRBD1 (5 bases). The CDR3 covers 15 residues. V shed 6 bases and J shed 3 bases, with 17 bases lying between them. Per germline, CDR1 LNHDA and CDR2 SQIVND (reference sequence). The CDR3: CASSLGPGGDTEAFF. For the CDR3, the DNA is TGTGCCAGTAGCTTAGGGCCGGGAGGGGACACTGAAGCTTTCTTT. The full variable domain, its missing parts supplied by reference TRBV19 and TRBJ1-1, is DGGITQSPKYLFRKEGQNVTLSCEQNLNHDAMYWYRQDPGQGLRLIYYSQIVNDFQKGDIAEGYSVSREKKESFPLTVTSAQKNPTAFYLCASSLGPGGDTEAFFGQGTRLTVV.

This chain joins TRBV30 and TRBJ1-4; weak D call: TRBD1 (6 bases). Germline values: CDR1 GTSNPN, CDR2 SVGIG (reference sequence). This CDR3 contains 13 residues. Trimming cost V 7 bases and J 8 bases, with 17 bases left between them. The CDR3 sequence is CASDGGRSEKLFF. CDR3 sequence (DNA): TGTGCCTCTGACGGGGGGCGGTCGGAAAAACTGTTTTTT.

The rearrangement joins TRBV9 to TRBJ1-1, with a weak D call TRBD1 (5 bases). The germline V gene has CDR1 SGDLS and CDR2 YYNGEE. The V end was cut by 0 bases, the J end by 5 bases, with 17 bases between. CDR3 length: 16 amino acids. In DNA form, the CDR3 reads TGTGCCAGCAGCGTAGGCCCAAAAACGGGGGGGACTGAAGCTTTCTTT. It encodes CASSVGPKTGGTEAFF.

The V and J genes are TRBV4-1 and TRBJ2-7; a weak D match, TRBD2 (6 bases). CDR3 length: 15 amino acids. V lost 1 base and J lost 3, with 13 bases in between. Germline V gene lookup returns CDR1 MGHRA and CDR2 YSYEKL. CDR3 in amino acids: CASSQASRDCYEQYF. CDR3 DNA: TGCGCCAGCAGCCAAGCGTCAAGGGACTGCTACGAGCAGTACTTC.

In this sample, this clone turned up a few times. V and J are TRBV4-3 and TRBJ2-1, with 7 bases fitting TRBD2. Unmatched junction bases numbered 9, after V lost 0 bases and J lost 7 bases. This CDR3 is built from 16 residues. Germline assignment: CDR1 LGHNA and CDR2 YSLEER. The CDR3 region is CASSQDLSREKNEQFF. CDR3 nucleotide sequence: TGCGCCAGCAGCCAAGATCTCTCGCGGGAGAAGAATGAGCAGTTCTTC.

This clone was seen only a few times. The chain employs TRBV14 and TRBJ2-7; 9 nucleotides line up with TRBD1. Germline V gives CDR1 SGHDN, CDR2 FVKESK. This CDR3 has 16 residues. J gave up 2 bases and V 5 bases, and 10 bases lay outside the gene matches. CDR3 loop: CASSFSGTGIAYEQYF. The CDR3 nucleotides read TGTGCCAGCAGCTTTTCCGGGACAGGGATCGCCTACGAGCAGTACTTC. Based on the CDR3 plus reference TRBV14 and TRBJ2-7, the full variable domain is EAGVTQFPSHSVIEKGQTVTLRCDPISGHDNLYWYRRVMGKEIKFLLHFVKESKQDESGMPNNRFLAERTGGTYSTLKVQPAELEDSGVYFCASSFSGTGIAYEQYFGPGTRLTVT.

The chain's CDR3 is CAWSVNGTRGHEQYF. The CDR3 DNA is TGTGCCTGGAGTGTAAATGGGACTAGAGGCCACGAGCAGTACTTC. V and J are TRBV30 and TRBJ2-7; 8 nucleotides agree with TRBD2. The germline gives CDR1 GTSNPN, CDR2 SVGIG (reference sequence). The CDR3 sequence is 15 residues long. The V segment lost 0 bases and the J segment 5 bases; nucleotides outside the gene matches: 9.

The chain couples TRBV9 to TRBJ2-5, with 7 bases identical to TRBD2. The V segment lost 0 bases and the J segment 2 bases; nucleotides outside the gene matches: 4. Germline CDR1 and CDR2: SGDLS and YYNGEE. The length of the CDR3 is 15 residues. CDR3 protein: CASSVEGGRQETQYF. The DNA for the CDR3 is TGTGCCAGCAGCGTAGAGGGCGGGAGACAAGAGACCCAGTACTTC.

This chain connects TRBV7-2 to TRBJ1-3; 10 nucleotides line up with TRBD1. V was clipped by 5 bases and J by 8 bases; unmatched bases: 12. In germline, CDR1 is SGHTA, CDR2 FQGNSA. The CDR3 totals 16 residues. The DNA of the CDR3 is TGTGCCAGCAGCCCACCCCCGGGACAGGGGTGCCACACCATATATTTT. Encoded protein: CASSPPPGQGCHTIYF.

This clone was seen only a few times. The J gene is TRBJ2-1, the V gene TRBV7-2, with 7 bases matching TRBD2. The ends lost 10 bases at V and 5 bases at J; junction bases unmatched: 11. Germline values: CDR1 SGHTA, CDR2 FQGNSA. This CDR3 is 14 amino acids long. CDR3 protein: CATSGLADDNEQFF. The CDR3 DNA sequence: TGTGCCACCTCCGGGCTAGCGGATGACAATGAGCAGTTCTTC.

V usage is TRBV12-5 and J usage is TRBJ2-1, with a possible D match to TRBD1 (6 bases). The CDR3 totals 16 residues. Germline values: CDR1 LGHNT, CDR2 FRNRAP. The ends were cut back, 4 bases at V and 0 bases at J, with 13 bases in the middle. The CDR3 spells CASGSRLDSSYNEQFF. Written as DNA, the CDR3 is TGTGCTAGTGGTTCCCGATTGGACAGCTCCTACAATGAGCAGTTCTTC. The full variable domain, with the rest looked up from reference TRBV12-5 and TRBJ2-1, is DARVTQTPRHKVTEMGQEVTMRCQPILGHNTVFWYRQTMMQGLELLAYFRNRAPLDDSGMPKDRFSAEMPDATLATLKIQPSEPRDSAVYFCASGSRLDSSYNEQFFGPGTRLTVL.

The genes are TRBV4-1 and TRBJ2-1; 10 nucleotides align to TRBD1. The V segment lost 4 bases and the J segment 6 bases; nucleotides outside the gene matches: 6. In germline, CDR1 is MGHRA, CDR2 YSYEKL. This CDR3 is built from 15 residues. The CDR3 coding sequence is TGCGCCAGCAGCCCCGGGACAGGGGTGACCAATGAGCAGTTCTTC. Translation: CASSPGTGVTNEQFF.

This clone appeared a few times. The gene calls are TRBV5-6 and TRBJ1-2; 8 positions match TRBD1. The CDR3 has 16 residues. Germline-derived CDR1 and CDR2 are SGHDT and YYEEEE. The V segment lost 4 bases and the J segment 6 bases; nucleotides outside the gene matches: 14. CDR3 protein: CASSRPGQGVGDGYTF. CDR3 bases: TGTGCCAGCAGCCGCCCCGGACAGGGAGTAGGAGATGGCTACACCTTC. The entire variable domain, with the rest obtained from reference TRBV5-6 and TRBJ1-2, is as follows: DAGVTQSPTHLIKTRGQQVTLRCSPKSGHDTVSWYQQALGQGPQFIFQYYEEEERQRGNFPDRFSGHQFPNYSSELNVNALLLGDSALYLCASSRPGQGVGDGYTFGSGTRLTVV.

The rearrangement joins TRBV2 to TRBJ1-1, with D hard to call. The germline CDR1 and CDR2 sequences are SNHLY and FYNNEI. The CDR3 is 14 amino acids. V lost 2 bases to trimming and J lost 1 base, with 8 bases between them. Here the CDR3 DNA reads TGTGCCAGCAGTGAAAGTGGCCAGAACACTGAAGCTTTCTTT. Its protein product is CASSESGQNTEAFF.

This clone was found once. Other DNA sequences in this sample translate to the same CDR3. The chain recombines TRBV10-3 with TRBJ2-7; D possibly corresponds to TRBD2 (6 bases). The CDR3 consists of 14 residues. Between the trimmed V and J ends, which lost 0 bases and 4 bases, there was a span of 10 bases. Germline CDR1 reads ENHRY; CDR2 reads SYGVKD. The CDR3 is CAISESAGTYEQYF. The CDR3 nucleotides are TGTGCCATCAGTGAGTCGGCAGGGACTTACGAGCAGTACTTC.

This chain uses TRBV4-1 with TRBJ2-3; 7 positions match TRBD1. This CDR3 has 17 amino acids. Germline loops: CDR1 MGHRA, CDR2 YSYEKL. The V and J ends lost 3 bases and 5 bases, in that order; junction bases with no gene match: 14. The CDR3 sequence is CASSHRPGQKLEDTQYF. CDR3 bases: TGCGCCAGCAGCCATCGGCCGGGACAGAAACTCGAAGATACGCAGTATTTT.

This rearrangement joins TRBV5-1 to TRBJ2-2, with TRBD2 identical over 7 bases. The CDR3 runs 16 residues. The junction had 4 bases not matched to a gene; V was cut back by 1 base and J by 1 base. The V gene's germline CDR1 is SGHRS and CDR2 YFSETQ. The CDR3 DNA reads TGCGCCAGCAGCTTGCAGGGCGGGGGGAACACCGGGGAGCTGTTTTTT. Translated, it gives CASSLQGGGNTGELFF.

This chain connects TRBV27 to TRBJ2-7; TRBD1 aligns across 8 bases. Germline CDR1 reads MNHEY; CDR2 reads SMNVEV (reference sequence). The junction had 7 bases not matched to a gene; V was cut back by 3 bases and J by 3 bases. This CDR3 has 15 amino acids. The CDR3: CASSFVGQGLYEQYF. Here the CDR3 DNA reads TGTGCCAGCAGTTTCGTCGGACAGGGACTCTACGAGCAGTACTTC.

This clone has only a few counts. V usage is TRBV19 and J usage is TRBJ1-4; TRBD1 matches at 7 bases. CDR3 length: 16 amino acids. Trimming took 2 bases from V and 0 from J; bases not matched to a gene: 3. CDR1 is LNHDA, CDR2 SQIVND, per germline (reference sequence). CDR3 sequence reads: CASSIPDRATNEKLFF. CDR3 nucleotides: TGTGCCAGTAGTATACCAGACAGGGCAACTAATGAAAAACTGTTTTTT.

The chain is built from TRBV5-1 and TRBJ2-1, with 10 bases fitting TRBD2. Germline V lookup: CDR1 SGHRS, CDR2 YFSETQ. The CDR3 totals 15 residues. With V trimmed by 3 bases and J by 5 bases, 5 bases remained unmatched. The CDR3 region is CASSSGLATDNEQFF. The CDR3 DNA sequence: TGCGCCAGCAGCTCGGGACTAGCGACCGACAATGAGCAGTTCTTC.